Below are 25 T cell receptor beta chains sequenced from a single sample in a study of shared clonotypes between healthy human individuals. Using immunoSEQ multiplex PCR, the repertoire was profiled, and TCRdb retains in-frame clones only, with some absent. Of around 1,900,000 clones listed, 85% to 95% are singletons. As defined, naive CD8 cells were CD45RO-negative and positively selected for CCR7, with terminally differentiated effector memory CD45RA+ cells excluded. Sequencing used naive CD8+ T cells from PBMCs. Receptor source: a man between 18 and 35 years old in good health. Some clones in this sample may be carry-over from other donors' samples.

The table lists this clone with a count of one. The genes are TRBV9 and TRBJ1-1; D unresolved. The CDR3 is made up of 16 amino acids. V was pared by 0 bases and J by 0 bases, with 12 bases between. Germline CDR1 and CDR2: SGDLS and YYNGEE. This chain's CDR3 is CASSVGNRGLNTEAFF. CDR3 sequence (DNA): TGTGCCAGCAGCGTAGGGAACCGGGGATTGAACACTGAAGCTTTCTTT.

The genes are TRBV27 and TRBJ2-3; the D gene is possibly TRBD1 (6 bases). V was clipped by 3 bases and J by 2 bases, with 15 bases between them. This CDR3 has 16 amino acids. Germline CDR1 reads MNHEY; CDR2 reads SMNVEV (reference sequence). CDR3 nucleotide sequence: TGTGCCAGCAGTTTTCTCCCGGGACATATCACAGATACGCAGTATTTT. This sequence encodes CASSFLPGHITDTQYF.

The rearrangement links TRBV7-9 to TRBJ2-7; 11 nucleotides match TRBD2. V lost 6 bases and J lost 1; bases outside the gene matches: 8. The CDR3 length is 16 residues. The germline CDR1 and CDR2 sequences are SEHNR and FQNEAQ (reference sequence). CDR3 amino acids: CASRGGLAEFSYEQYF. The DNA of the CDR3 is TGTGCCAGCAGGGGGGGACTAGCGGAATTTTCCTACGAGCAGTACTTC.

CDR3 bases: TGTGCCACCCGGACAGGGACTGGGGAGCTGTTTTTT. Translating gives CATRTGTGELFF. V gene TRBV6-6 combines with J gene TRBJ2-2, with 8 bases identical to TRBD1. Germline loops: CDR1 MNHNY, CDR2 SVGAGI (reference sequence). This CDR3 is built from 12 residues. V trimming: 10 bases; J trimming: 8 bases; junction bases outside the gene matches: 6.

The chain recombines TRBV9 with TRBJ2-5, with a tentative D call TRBD1 (5 bases). The V and J ends lost 3 bases and 4 bases respectively, with 7 bases between them. Looked up from germline, CDR1 is SGDLS and CDR2 is YYNGEE. The CDR3 length is 12 residues. CDR3 protein: CASSGTRETQYF. The CDR3 DNA is TGTGCCAGCAGCGGGACAAGAGAGACCCAGTACTTC.

The chain employs TRBV11-2 and TRBJ1-2; D possibly corresponds to TRBD1 (6 bases). This CDR3 is built from 17 residues. V shed 2 bases and J shed 3 bases, with 19 bases lying between them. Germline V gene data show CDR1 as SGHAT and CDR2 as FQNNGV. Here the CDR3 reads CASSLSQGPFPDYGYTF. The CDR3 coding sequence is TGTGCCAGCAGCTTATCCCAGGGGCCCTTCCCGGACTATGGCTACACCTTC.

The V and J genes are TRBV10-3 and TRBJ2-2; 8 bases align to TRBD2. The CDR3 contains 13 residues. Losses at the gene ends were 4 bases for V and 8 bases for J; bases not matched to a gene: 3. Germline V gives CDR1 ENHRY, CDR2 SYGVKD. The CDR3, as DNA: TGTGCCATCAGTGGTAGCGGGACAGGGGAGCTGTTTTTT. Amino acids: CAISGSGTGELFF.

The chain is built from TRBV10-3 and TRBJ1-4; 7 bases are shared with TRBD1. The germline V gene has CDR1 ENHRY and CDR2 SYGVKD. The CDR3 runs to 16 residues. Trimming cost V 3 bases and J 8 bases; bases outside gene matches: 12. CDR3 residues: CAISDSDSQGGEKLFF. In DNA form, the CDR3 reads TGTGCCATCAGTGACTCCGACAGCCAGGGGGGGGAAAAACTGTTTTTT.

As to this clone: Additional DNA sequences in this sample encode the identical CDR3. CDR3 loop: CASSGTPSTDTQYF. CDR3 bases: TGTGCCAGCAGCGGTACCCCCAGCACAGATACGCAGTATTTT. The gene calls are TRBV9 and TRBJ2-3, with no clear D. The CDR3 runs 14 residues. Trimming shortened V by 3 bases and J by 0 bases, and 8 bases separated the two germline ends. The germline V gene has CDR1 SGDLS and CDR2 YYNGEE.

CDR3 residues: CASSPLAGGATQYF. Written as DNA, the CDR3 is TGTGCCAGCAGCCCCCTTGCGGGAGGGGCTACGCAGTATTTT. This chain joins TRBV7-9 and TRBJ2-3; 9 nucleotides line up with TRBD2. V shed 5 bases, J shed 8 bases, and the junction held 8 bases outside the gene matches. CDR1 and CDR2 (germline): SEHNR, FQNEAQ (reference sequence). The CDR3 extends over 14 amino acids.

This clone was seen a few times. This chain uses TRBV4-3 with TRBJ1-1; TRBD1 might be the D (6 bases). The V and J ends lost 3 bases and 8 bases respectively, with 7 bases between them. The CDR3 covers 11 residues. The germline CDR1 and CDR2 sequences are LGHNA and YSLEER. The CDR3 here is CASSHGTEAFF. The DNA of the CDR3 is TGCGCCAGCAGCCACGGGACAGAAGCTTTCTTT.

The chain joins TRBV7-6 to TRBJ2-5; TRBD2 aligns across 9 bases. The trim removed 8 bases at V and 4 bases at J, leaving 5 bases unmatched. The germline V gene has CDR1 SGHVS and CDR2 FNYEAQ. The length of the CDR3 is 13 residues. CDR3 coding DNA: TGTGCCAGCGGGACTAGCAGAGGAGAGACCCAGTACTTC. It is translated as CASGTSRGETQYF.

V usage is TRBV11-2 and J usage is TRBJ1-3; D unresolved. V was trimmed by 3 bases and J by 0 bases, leaving 21 bases between them. The germline V gene encodes CDR1 SGHAT and CDR2 FQNNGV. This CDR3 has 19 amino acids. CDR3 DNA sequence: TGTGCCAGCAGCTTTCCCGCAAGGATCCAAAATCCCTCTGGAAACACCATATATTTT. This codes for CASSFPARIQNPSGNTIYF.

V and J are TRBV4-2 and TRBJ2-5; 8 bases align to TRBD2. The CDR3 is 16 amino acids. Germline assignment: CDR1 LGHNA and CDR2 YNFKEQ. The V segment lost 4 bases and the J segment 0 bases; nucleotides outside the gene matches: 7. DNA for the CDR3: TGTGCCAGCAGCCTGGGGGCTAGCGGGTACCAAGAGACCCAGTACTTC. Its protein product is CASSLGASGYQETQYF.

This chain connects TRBV7-2 to TRBJ2-2, with D maybe TRBD2 (5 bases). The CDR3 spans 15 residues. Trimming took 5 bases from V and 6 from J, leaving 16 bases between them. Germline CDR1 SGHTA, CDR2 FQGNSA. The CDR3, as DNA: TGTGCCAGCAGCCCAACACCGGGAAGCCCCGGGGAGCTGTTTTTT. Its translation is CASSPTPGSPGELFF.

This chain uses TRBV10-2 with TRBJ2-5; D possibly corresponds to TRBD1 (6 bases). CDR3 length: 16 residues. Germline CDR1 reads WSHSY; CDR2 reads SAAADI. V dropped 2 bases and J dropped 0 bases, with 13 bases sitting between them. The CDR3 loop reads CASSEAEDRYQETQYF. CDR3 bases: TGCGCCAGCAGTGAGGCCGAAGACAGGTACCAAGAGACCCAGTACTTC.

This clone was counted once. The rearrangement joins TRBV7-9 to TRBJ2-7; 7 nucleotides match TRBD2. This CDR3 contains 16 residues. After removal of 6 bases from V and 5 bases from J, the junction contained 16 bases not matched to a gene. Germline CDR1 SEHNR, CDR2 FQNEAQ (reference sequence). The CDR3 reads CASSQPAGGSLNEQYF. The CDR3 nucleotides are TGTGCCAGCAGTCAACCGGCGGGCGGGAGTCTCAACGAGCAGTACTTC.

This chain links TRBV27 with TRBJ2-3, with D maybe TRBD2 (5 bases). The CDR3 consists of 15 residues. From germline, CDR1 is MNHEY and CDR2 SMNVEV (reference sequence). Trimming took off 6 bases at V and 0 bases at J, with 13 bases between the two ends. The CDR3 sequence: CASRSGSFSTDTQYF. Here the CDR3 DNA reads TGTGCCAGCAGATCTGGGAGCTTCAGCACAGATACGCAGTATTTT.

The chain uses TRBV5-6 and TRBJ2-7; TRBD2 agrees at 12 bases. The ends lost 5 bases at V and 4 bases at J; junction bases unmatched: 4. The CDR3 spans 14 residues. CDR1 SGHDT and CDR2 YYEEEE come from the germline V gene. The CDR3 bases are TGTGCCAGCAGGCTGACTAGCGGGAGTTACGAGCAGTACTTC. It translates to CASRLTSGSYEQYF.

V is TRBV10-3 and J is TRBJ2-2; 9 bases are a match to TRBD2. Germline-derived CDR1 and CDR2 are ENHRY and SYGVKD. The junction had 14 bases not matched to a gene; V was cut back by 3 bases and J by 3 bases. The CDR3 length is 19 residues. The chain's CDR3 is CAISESRGAGGPDTGELFF. The CDR3 coding sequence is TGTGCCATCAGTGAATCCCGCGGGGCGGGAGGGCCGGACACCGGGGAGCTGTTTTTT.

The chain recombines TRBV28 with TRBJ2-7; no clear D gene. V shed 6 bases and J shed 2 bases, with 11 bases lying between them. CDR3 length: 13 amino acids. Per germline, CDR1 MDHEN and CDR2 SYDVKM. As DNA, the CDR3 is TGTGCCAGCAGGCTCTTAGCAACCTACGAGCAGTACTTC. Amino acid sequence: CASRLLATYEQYF.

The chain has TRBV7-8 and TRBJ2-3; 9 bases match TRBD1. Losses at the gene ends were 5 bases for V and 1 base for J; bases not matched to a gene: 7. The CDR3 is 16 residues long. Germline CDR1 and CDR2: SGHVS and FQNEAQ. The CDR3 is CASSIVRTGGTDTQYF. DNA for the CDR3: TGTGCCAGCAGCATAGTGAGGACAGGGGGCACAGATACGCAGTATTTT.

The rearrangement joins TRBV27 to TRBJ2-4; 7 bases are a match to TRBD2. This CDR3 is 18 amino acids long. Unmatched junction bases numbered 16, after V lost 6 bases and J lost 2 bases. Germline V gene sequence: CDR1 MNHEY, CDR2 SMNVEV (reference sequence). In DNA, the CDR3 is TGTGCCAGCAGCCTGGGTGTAGAGCGGGGACTATCCAAAAACATTCAGTACTTC. Its translation is CASSLGVERGLSKNIQYF.

A single count supports this clone. This sequence joins TRBV9 and TRBJ2-1, with no clear D. The CDR3 is 13 residues long. Trimming stripped 3 bases from V and 3 bases from J, with 7 bases between. The V gene's germline CDR1 is SGDLS and CDR2 YYNGEE. The DNA of the CDR3 is TGTGCCAGCAGCGGGTCTAACTACAATGAGCAGTTCTTC. It encodes CASSGSNYNEQFF.

Regarding this clone: This same CDR3 is encoded by further DNA sequences in the sample. The V call is TRBV27, the J call TRBJ2-7; tentatively, D is TRBD2 (5 bases). Germline V gives CDR1 MNHEY, CDR2 SMNVEV (reference sequence). The CDR3 extends over 13 amino acids. Trimming stripped 0 bases from V and 4 bases from J, with 7 bases between. The DNA of the CDR3 is TGTGCCAGCAGTTTATCCGGGATATACGAGCAGTACTTC. This translates into CASSLSGIYEQYF.